These 20 T cell receptor beta chains were sequenced from one sample in a study of T-cell reconstitution after alpha-beta-depleted transplantation in children. As it was prepared, the TCRbeta library received unique molecular identifiers. TCRdb ran MiXCR on the PCR reads and lists one entry per CDR3 protein. The sample has 200,000 to 250,000 distinct CDR3 sequences, more than 10% seen once. The sequenced sample was PBMCs from the stem cell graft donor, obtained from the stem cell graft. These receptors all stem from a human donor who donated a stem cell graft to a child with acute lymphoblastic leukemia.

This clonotype was counted at least ten times. This sequence joins TRBV6-2 or TRBV6-3 and TRBJ2-1; no definite D call. Germline V gene lookup returns CDR1 MNHEY and CDR2 SVGEGT. Trimming took off 6 bases at V and 2 bases at J, with 8 bases between the two ends. The CDR3 runs 13 residues. CDR3 region: CASSRGPYNEQFF. CDR3 nucleotide sequence: TGTGCCAGCAGCCGAGGCCCCTACAATGAGCAGTTCTTC.

This clonotype has ten or more counts. This sequence joins TRBV10-3 and TRBJ2-6, with TRBD1 identical over 8 bases. The CDR3 extends over 16 amino acids. The germline gives CDR1 ENHRY, CDR2 SYGVKD. With V trimmed by 9 bases and J by 0 bases, 7 bases remained unmatched. CDR3 region: CAMLGQASSGANVLTF. The CDR3 DNA reads TGTGCCATGTTGGGACAGGCGAGCTCTGGGGCCAACGTCCTGACTTTC.

The table lists this clonotype with many counts. The chain employs TRBV7-9 and TRBJ2-7; no firm D call. CDR3 size: 15 residues. The germline gives CDR1 SEHNR, CDR2 FQNEAQ (reference sequence). Trimming removed 4 bases from V and 3 bases from J, with 16 bases in between. Here the CDR3 reads CASSSDGEPFYEQYF. The CDR3 DNA is TGTGCCAGCAGCTCGGACGGAGAGCCCTTCTACGAGCAGTACTTC.

This clonotype was detected many times. A read error may account for a junction end that differs from germline. The chain uses TRBV7-9 and TRBJ1-1; D unclear. This CDR3 is built from 13 residues. The germline gives CDR1 SEHNR, CDR2 FQNEAQ (reference sequence). The CDR3 DNA follows: TGTGCCAACAGCTACTTGGCCCCGTATGAAGCTTTCTTT. Its protein is CANSYLAPYEAFF.

The sample holds many counts of this clonotype. The chain carries TRBV28 and TRBJ1-5; the match to TRBD1 covers 8 bases. The CDR3 extends over 15 amino acids. With V trimmed by 5 bases and J by 6 bases, 9 bases remained unmatched. In germline, CDR1 is MDHEN, CDR2 SYDVKM. CDR3 coding DNA: TGTGCCAGCAGTCTGGGGGGGACAGGAATTCAGCCCCAGCATTTT. Its protein is CASSLGGTGIQPQHF.

The J gene is TRBJ2-5, the V gene TRBV28, with 10 bases aligning to TRBD2. V shed 7 bases, J shed 2 bases, and the junction held 25 bases outside the gene matches. The CDR3 length is 21 residues. CDR1 and CDR2 from the germline V gene are MDHEN and SYDVKM. The CDR3 here is CASTSWALGLAGAGWQETQYF. CDR3 sequence (DNA): TGTGCCAGCACTTCCTGGGCCCTTGGGCTAGCGGGAGCGGGGTGGCAAGAGACCCAGTACTTC.

This clonotype was counted many times. The CDR3: CASSSDRGNSPLHF. The CDR3 DNA is TGTGCCAGCAGCTCGGACAGGGGAAATTCACCCCTCCACTTT. The chain couples TRBV7-8 to TRBJ1-6; TRBD1 aligns across 9 bases. The CDR3 sequence is 14 residues long. The germline gives CDR1 SGHVS, CDR2 FQNEAQ. Germline trimming cut 4 bases from V and 7 bases from J; bases unmatched to any gene: 2.

The chain employs TRBV7-8 and TRBJ2-7, with D unclear. Germline assignment: CDR1 SGHVS and CDR2 FQNEAQ. The CDR3 extends over 15 amino acids. With 0 bases removed from V and 3 bases from J, the gap between germline ends came to 12 bases. The CDR3 here is CASSLATPRFYEQYF. CDR3 in DNA: TGTGCCAGCAGCTTAGCGACTCCGAGGTTCTACGAGCAGTACTTC.

This clonotype was found many times. V gene TRBV5-1 combines with J gene TRBJ1-4, with a weak D call TRBD1 (6 bases). The V end was cut by 4 bases, the J end by 4 bases, with 14 bases between. CDR1 and CDR2 from the germline V gene are SGHRS and YFSETQ. CDR3 size: 15 residues. The CDR3 is CASSRNRAYNEKLFF. The CDR3 DNA reads TGCGCCAGCAGCAGGAACAGGGCCTATAATGAAAAACTGTTTTTT.

This sequence joins TRBV12-3 or TRBV12-4 and TRBJ2-1, with D tentatively TRBD1 or TRBD2 (5 bases each). V was clipped by 5 bases and J by 12 bases, with 17 bases between them. The CDR3 is 13 residues long. As DNA, the CDR3 is TGTGCCAGCAGTCCGCGTAACATGGGACGGCAGTTCTTC. The encoded protein is CASSPRNMGRQFF.

This clonotype has only a few counts. The gene calls are TRBV20-1 and TRBJ1-1; D may be TRBD1 (5 bases). The CDR3 loop spans 13 amino acids. Trimming took 0 bases from V and 6 from J, leaving 11 bases between them. Germline assignment: CDR1 DFQATT and CDR2 SNEGSKA (reference sequence). CDR3 in DNA: TGCAGTGCTAGAGAGTGGACGGGGGCTGAAGCTTTCTTT. It encodes CSAREWTGAEAFF.

This clonotype was detected ten times or more. This rearrangement joins TRBV7-9 to TRBJ2-1; weak D call: TRBD1 (6 bases). Germline V gene data show CDR1 as SEHNR and CDR2 as FQNEAQ (reference sequence). This CDR3 region has 12 residues. Trimming cost V 6 bases and J 9 bases, with 12 bases left between them. In DNA, the CDR3 is TGTGCCAGCAGGGCAGGGGAACTTGAGCAGTTCTTC. Translated, it gives CASRAGELEQFF.

This clonotype was seen ten or more times. The genes are TRBV29-1 and TRBJ2-3; TRBD1 matches 11 bases. V was clipped by 7 bases and J by 0 bases; unmatched bases: 6. This CDR3 is 15 amino acids long. Germline V CDR1 and CDR2: SQVTM, ANQGSEA. CDR3 DNA sequence: TGCAGCGCCCTGGACAGGGGGCGTAGCACAGATACGCAGTATTTT. The encoded protein is CSALDRGRSTDTQYF.

The chain recombines TRBV19 with TRBJ2-1, with TRBD2 as a possible D gene (6 bases). The CDR3 spans 15 residues. V dropped 1 base and J dropped 3 bases, with 10 bases sitting between them. Looked up from germline, CDR1 is LNHDA and CDR2 is SQIVND (reference sequence). In DNA, the CDR3 is TGTGCCAGTAGTATAGGACTAGATTTCTACAATGAGCAGTTCTTC. Its translation is CASSIGLDFYNEQFF.

The sample holds many counts of this clonotype. V usage is TRBV4-2 and J usage is TRBJ1-2, with TRBD1 identical over 8 bases. Germline V gives CDR1 LGHNA, CDR2 YNFKEQ. J gave up 6 bases and V 1 base, and 4 bases lay outside the gene matches. The CDR3 sequence is 14 residues long. The CDR3 region is CASSQGTGSDGYTF. DNA of the CDR3: TGTGCCAGCAGCCAAGGGACAGGGTCTGATGGCTACACCTTC.

This clonotype was seen many times. CDR3 in DNA: TGCAGCGTTAGTCAGGACTACGAGCAGTACTTC. Translating it yields CSVSQDYEQYF. The rearrangement links TRBV29-1 to TRBJ2-7; no firm D call. This CDR3 is 11 amino acids long. Trimming removed 5 bases from V and 3 bases from J, with 8 bases in between. Germline-derived CDR1 and CDR2 are SQVTM and ANQGSEA.

This clonotype has ten or more counts. The V call is TRBV20-1, the J call TRBJ2-1; TRBD2 matches at 8 bases. This CDR3 contains 12 residues. CDR1 DFQATT and CDR2 SNEGSKA come from the germline V gene (reference sequence). The V and J ends lost 3 bases and 5 bases, in that order; junction bases with no gene match: 0. The CDR3 coding sequence is TGCAGTGCTAGCGGGGGGGACAATGAGCAGTTCTTC. Its protein product is CSASGGDNEQFF.

This clonotype was observed at least ten times. The chain has TRBV20-1 and TRBJ2-5; the match to TRBD2 covers 8 bases. The CDR3 is 17 residues long. Germline values: CDR1 DFQATT, CDR2 SNEGSKA (reference sequence). J lost 2 bases, V lost 1 base, and 12 bases had no gene match. The CDR3: CSARAATSDLKQETQYF. The CDR3 DNA reads TGCAGTGCTAGAGCCGCGACTAGCGACCTAAAACAAGAGACCCAGTACTTC.

This clonotype showed up many times. The V gene is TRBV11-2, the J gene TRBJ2-7; maybe TRBD1 (6 bases). Deletions cut 0 bases from V and 4 bases from J, with 16 bases between. The CDR3 consists of 16 residues. Germline values: CDR1 SGHAT, CDR2 FQNNGV. The CDR3 sequence is CASSLDLDSLAYEQYF. CDR3 coding DNA: TGTGCCAGCAGCTTAGATCTGGACAGCTTAGCTTACGAGCAGTACTTC.

This clonotype was observed at least ten times. The chain carries TRBV9 and TRBJ1-6; D is possibly TRBD1 (5 bases). Germline CDR1 SGDLS, CDR2 YYNGEE. V was pared by 4 bases and J by 3 bases, with 11 bases between. This CDR3 has 15 residues. CDR3 protein: CASSWDLGYNSPLHF. The CDR3, as DNA: TGTGCCAGCAGCTGGGACCTAGGCTATAATTCACCCCTCCACTTT. The complete variable domain, with remaining parts taken from reference TRBV9 and TRBJ1-6, reads DSGVTQTPKHLITATGQRVTLRCSPRSGDLSVYWYQQSLDQGLQFLIQYYNGEERAKGNILERFSAQQFPDLHSELNLSSLELGDSALYFCASSWDLGYNSPLHFGNGTRLTVT.